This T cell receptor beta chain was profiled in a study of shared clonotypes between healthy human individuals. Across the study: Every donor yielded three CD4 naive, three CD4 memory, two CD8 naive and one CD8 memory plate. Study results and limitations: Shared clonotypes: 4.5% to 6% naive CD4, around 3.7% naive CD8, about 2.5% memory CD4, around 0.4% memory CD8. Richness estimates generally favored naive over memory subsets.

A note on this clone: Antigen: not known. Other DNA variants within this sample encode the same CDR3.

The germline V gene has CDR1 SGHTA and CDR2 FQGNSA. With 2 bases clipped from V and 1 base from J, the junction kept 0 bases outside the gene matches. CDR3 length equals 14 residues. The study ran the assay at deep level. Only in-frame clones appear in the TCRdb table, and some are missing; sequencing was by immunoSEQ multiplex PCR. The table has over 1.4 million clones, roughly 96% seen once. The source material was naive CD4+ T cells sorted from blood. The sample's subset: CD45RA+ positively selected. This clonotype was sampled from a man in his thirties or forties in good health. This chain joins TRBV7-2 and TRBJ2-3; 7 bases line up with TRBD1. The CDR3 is CASSLTGGTDTQYF. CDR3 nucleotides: TGTGCCAGCAGCTTAACAGGGGGCACAGATACGCAGTATTTT.